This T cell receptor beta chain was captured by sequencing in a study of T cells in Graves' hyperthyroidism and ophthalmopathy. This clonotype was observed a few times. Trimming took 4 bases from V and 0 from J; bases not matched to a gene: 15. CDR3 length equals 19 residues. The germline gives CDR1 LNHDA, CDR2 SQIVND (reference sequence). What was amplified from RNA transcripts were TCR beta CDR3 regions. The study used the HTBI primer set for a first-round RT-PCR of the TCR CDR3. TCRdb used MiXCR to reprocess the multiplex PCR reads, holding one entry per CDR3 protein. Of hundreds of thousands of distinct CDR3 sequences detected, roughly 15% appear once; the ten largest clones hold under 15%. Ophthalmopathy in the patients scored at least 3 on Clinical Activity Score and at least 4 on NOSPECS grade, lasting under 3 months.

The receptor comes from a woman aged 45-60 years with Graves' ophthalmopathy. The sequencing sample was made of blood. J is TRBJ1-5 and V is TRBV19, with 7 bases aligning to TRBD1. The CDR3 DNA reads TGTGCCAGTAGTAGCCCGGCGGGGACAGCGCCTTATAGCAATCAGCCCCAGCATTTT. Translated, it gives CASSSPAGTAPYSNQPQHF. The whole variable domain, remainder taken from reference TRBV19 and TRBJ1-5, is DGGITQSPKYLFRKEGQNVTLSCEQNLNHDAMYWYRQDPGQGLRLIYYSQIVNDFQKGDIAEGYSVSREKKESFPLTVTSAQKNPTAFYLCASSSPAGTAPYSNQPQHFGDGTRLSIL.